This TCR beta chain is drawn from a study of blood T cell repertoires in COVID-19 (dated by TCRdb to 2020 to 2022). For context, the study as a whole: Samples from collaborators originated in the United States, Italy and Spain and spanned both the acute and convalescent phases of COVID-19. The repertoires were released in a freely available public database intended as a resource for research on the immune response to SARS-CoV-2. Deeply sampled blood TCRbeta repertoires from subjects exposed to, actively infected with, or recovered from COVID-19 were included in the dataset. The sample metadata nearly always contained a de-identified subject ID, COVID-19 status, age in years and sex. Samples came from the ongoing ImmuneRACE study (first 160 participants) plus 1,254 subjects from 6 global collaborators. HLA class I and class II types, where available, came from metadata supplied by the sample provider rather than from assay-based typing. The prospective study material was composed of cDNA or gDNA derived from T cells, B-cell-depleted T cells, or PBMCs. The investigation overall reported the following: How much clinical and demographic metadata was included differed by source and by participant, and the metadata was provided uncurated.

Enrolling through a virtual design, the prospective study's participants ranged in age from roughly 18 to 89 years and lived across some 22 United States geographic areas. Cohort assignment in the prospective study relied on participant-reported clinical history from a screening survey and a study questionnaire. Exposed participants had been in contact, within 2 weeks of entering the study, with a person who had a PCR-confirmed or clinician-diagnosed case of COVID-19. In the prospective study, mobile phlebotomists collected whole blood, serum and a nasopharyngeal or oropharyngeal swab from each participant. Over a 2-month period, participants in the prospective study had the option of providing additional blood draws and questionnaires. Blood samples from the prospective study were shipped frozen or at room temperature prior to DNA extraction. TCRbeta CDR3 regions were amplified from genomic DNA using the immunoSEQ Assay, a bias-controlled multiplex PCR. As for the authors' bioinformatics: Within the assay, amplification of reference gene primers was used to estimate how many nucleated cells each sample contained. To quantify the absolute abundance of each unique TCRbeta CDR3 rearrangement, sequence reads were collapsed and filtered. For each sample, productive Simpson clonality was calculated as the square root of Simpson's diversity index across productive rearrangements. TCRdb holds this immuneACCESS table with in-frame rearrangements only. Some clones are missing; in checked studies, unresolved V genes explain under half, and the rest has no known cause. V, J and clone size are taken as reported in that table, and D and trimming were inferred from the DNA itself. This sample gives some 270,000 clones in total; 80% to 90% of them show up just once. In total, the top ten clones hold approximately 6.6% of the sample.

Of note for this clone: Its recognized antigen is unknown. No base quality information exists; no much larger clone differs at one position.

For CDR1 and CDR2, the germline V gene lists SGHRS and YFSETQ. Trimming leaves V shorter by 0 bases and J shorter by 6 bases, with the junction holding 11 bases beyond the gene matches. Measured from the cysteine to the phenylalanine, the CDR3 is 17 residues long. CDR3 DNA is the only sequence kept; it has 51 bases, read in frame from the first base. The source material was PBMCs or T cells enriched from blood (not recorded which). The sequence was collected from a woman aged 45-59 years who had been exposed to COVID-19. The rearranged segments are TRBV5-1 and TRBJ2-5, with 10 bases in between that match TRBD2. CDR3 reads: CASSLAASGGAEQTQYF. DNA sequence: TGCGCCAGCAGCTTGGCCGCGAGCGGGGGGGCCGAACAGACCCAGTACTTC.